This T cell receptor beta chain came from a study of graft-versus-host responses after intestinal transplantation. Study-wide results and limits: The presence of high graft-versus-host to host-versus-graft clonal ratios in allografts characterized patients with graft-donor T cell macrochimerism.

Profiled with immunoSEQ multiplex PCR; TCRdb holds only in-frame clones, not every one. The sample yields 78,000 or so clones, over 75% seen once. This CDR3 has 15 amino acids. Germline V gene lookup returns CDR1 MNHEY and CDR2 SVGAGI. The V end was cut by 2 bases, the J end by 8 bases, with 18 bases between. This clone has a handful of counts. Its antigen is unidentified. The sample was unstimulated CD8+ T cells sorted from spleen or lymph node cells, taken before transplant. The source of this sequence is a human donor who was the organ donor for an intestinal transplant. This chain links TRBV6-5 with TRBJ1-2, with D uncertain. CDR3 in amino acids: CASSYEPRWHSGYTF. The CDR3 DNA reads TGTGCCAGCAGTTACGAGCCCCGTTGGCACTCGGGCTACACCTTC.